This record looks at one T cell receptor (beta chain) sequence and its context. Antigen unknown. The sample carries other DNA sequences with the same CDR3. The repertoire was sequenced with immunoSEQ multiplex PCR; TCRdb's copy has only in-frame clones and lacks some. Here the sample spans under 1,100,000 clones, about 80% being singletons. V was shortened by 1 base and J by 3 bases, with 10 bases between the two germline ends. Germline lookup yields CDR1 SGHNT and CDR2 YYREEE (reference sequence). The CDR3 is 14 residues long. This entry belongs to a study of shared clonotypes between healthy human individuals. Study results and limitations: In this cohort, only blood was sampled, and tissue repertoires likely differ. Estimated clonotype richness was generally higher in naive than memory subsets.

Material for sequencing was memory CD4+ T cells from PBMCs. Subset in this sample: CD45RA-negative fraction. The V gene is TRBV5-4, the J gene TRBJ1-1; D not certain. The source of this sequence is a young man in good health. Some clones in this sample may be carry-over from other donors' samples. CDR3 in DNA: TGTGCCAGCAGCTTGTCGGTCGGGGACACTGAAGCTTTCTTT. Amino acid sequence: CASSLSVGDTEAFF.